This T cell receptor beta chain comes out of a study of human T cells and chemical hapten exposure. Regarding the study as a whole: PT1 expanded TCR counts and patch test score were linked, and their correlation was positive.

Many counts were recorded for this clonotype. The antigen remains unidentified. Unmatched junction bases numbered 15, after V lost 2 bases and J lost 6 bases. Germline CDR1 and CDR2: SGHVS and FQNEAQ. This CDR3 has 18 residues. TCRdb processed the RACE reads anew with MiXCR; each CDR3 protein has one entry. The sample includes about 300,000 distinct CDR3 sequences, about 5% of them seen just once. Time point in this sample: pre-sensitization, week 0. As to treatment: therapeutic diphenylcyclopropenone sensitization with weekly scalp DPC. This TCR was sampled from a woman aged 18 to 35 with alopecia areata. Some clones in this sample may be carry-over from other donors' samples. The sequenced sample was whole blood, obtained in connection with sensitization to the hapten diphenylcyclopropenone (DPC). V gene TRBV7-8 combines with J gene TRBJ1-5; 8 positions agree with TRBD1. This CDR3 is CASSLYRLLAGGSQPQHF. CDR3 nucleotide sequence: TGTGCCAGCAGCTTATATCGGTTATTGGCAGGGGGCTCTCAGCCCCAGCATTTT.